The entry below describes one T cell receptor beta chain. The antigen is undetermined. This sample is drawn from a study of cytomegalovirus exposure and HLA in healthy donors. General observations from the study: Roughly even sequencing depth across donors was the assumption behind the presence/absence analyses. In a later analysis, across HLA loci, associated TCR counts were highest for DRB1, lowest for HLA-C. In a later analysis, CMV-associated beta chains were mostly HLA-associated, it appeared.

V shed 2 bases and J 6 bases; nucleotides not matched to a gene: 7. The CDR3 loop spans 14 amino acids. Germline V gives CDR1 SGHRS, CDR2 YFSETQ. Unrecorded immune exposures were likely, despite nominal health at sampling. Vbeta (60) and Jbeta (13) primers were used in the PCR. Assay: immunoSEQ multiplex PCR; the TCRdb copy retains only in-frame clones and omits some. The sample records just over 80,000 clones, 78% being singletons. The chain uses TRBV5-1 and TRBJ1-1, with TRBD1 matching 7 bases. The receptor's source is a man younger than 35 in good health and CMV-seropositive. The sequenced sample was PBMCs. CDR3 DNA: TGCGCCAGCAGCTTAGCAGGGGGGATCTCTGAAGCTTTCTTT. Its protein is CASSLAGGISEAFF.